What follows is one T cell receptor (beta chain) and its context. The PCR had 60 Vbeta and 13 Jbeta primers. The data were produced by immunoSEQ multiplex PCR, yet TCRdb's version contains in-frame clones alone and is incomplete. The sample comprises more than 90,000 clones, over 60% of which are singletons, and 2.5% to 3% rests with the top ten. This sample was included in a study of cytomegalovirus exposure and HLA in healthy donors. On the study more broadly: Findings of an earlier analysis included some 120 million unique TCR beta sequences from roughly 190 million T cells.

From germline, CDR1 is SNHLY and CDR2 FYNNEI. The germline V and J ends were trimmed by 2 bases and 5 bases, with 10 bases remaining between them. This CDR3 comprises 14 residues. V gene TRBV2 combines with J gene TRBJ1-5; tentative D call: TRBD1 (5 bases). The sequencing sample was made of PBMCs. This receptor was identified in a woman aged 18-29 years in good health and CMV-seropositive. DNA of the CDR3: TGTGCCAGCAGTGAACTGGGGGGGTATCAGCCCCAGCATTTT. It yields the protein CASSELGGYQPQHF.